The clone carrying this T cell receptor beta chain has more than one count but fewer than ten. The antigen remains unidentified. The entry originates in a study of T cells after yellow fever vaccination. Findings of the study overall: Some clonotypes were seen in both the CD4 and the CD8 compartments. These made up a small share and likely arose from convergent recombination.

The CDR3 has 14 amino acids. The germline V gene encodes CDR1 SQVTM and CDR2 ANQGSEA. The V segment lost 0 bases and the J segment 4 bases; nucleotides outside the gene matches: 5. MiXCR, applied by TCRdb to the 5' RACE reads, yields one record per CDR3 protein. This table has about 130,000 distinct CDR3 sequences, about 8.4% appearing once. The clonotype originates from a young man who received the YFV17D yellow fever vaccine. Sequences were derived from CD8+ T cells sorted from PBMCs, sampled on the day of the yellow fever booster vaccination. V and J are TRBV29-1 and TRBJ2-5, with 7 bases fitting TRBD1. The CDR3 nucleotides read TGCAGCGTTGAAGACTTCGACAGGGTAGAGACCCAGTACTTC. Residues: CSVEDFDRVETQYF.